This T cell receptor beta chain was profiled in a study of graft-versus-host responses after intestinal transplantation. About the study: Following induction with anti-thymocyte globulin, all recipients were given tacrolimus and steroids for approximately 3 years. Regarding the study as a whole: GvH clone levels peaked in circulation, and this peak was associated with early post-transplant HvG declines. The presence of high graft-versus-host to host-versus-graft clonal ratios in allografts characterized patients with graft-donor T cell macrochimerism. Researchers found GvH clones in recipient marrow, and some showed up first in ileum or blood.

A note on this clone: What it binds is unknown.

TCRdb's copy holds only in-frame clones and misses some; the assay was immunoSEQ multiplex PCR. This sample has fewer than 110,000 clones, with roughly 90% found just once. V shed 2 bases and J 7 bases; nucleotides not matched to a gene: 3. This CDR3 is 15 amino acids long. Per the germline V gene, CDR1 is SGHDT and CDR2 is YYEEEE. The receptor comes from a human donor who was the organ donor for an intestinal transplant. The gene calls are TRBV5-6 and TRBJ2-1; the match to TRBD2 covers 13 bases. The starting material was unstimulated CD4+ T cells sorted from spleen or lymph node cells, obtained before transplant. The CDR3 bases are TGTGCCAGCAGCTTACTAGCGGGGGGGCCGAATGAGCAGTTCTTC. Its translation is CASSLLAGGPNEQFF.